The next 8 T cell receptor beta chains were all read from a single sample in a study of blood T cell repertoires in COVID-19. Generated by immunoSEQ multiplex PCR, the TCRdb table keeps only in-frame clones and is missing some. This sample has just under 95,000 clones, with about 80% found just once. Sequencing used peripheral blood. The receptors come from a human donor in a cohort sampled during active COVID-19.

This chain links TRBV5-4 with TRBJ2-5; 10 bases agree with TRBD1. The CDR3 contains 15 residues. Losses at the gene ends were 7 bases for V and 5 bases for J; bases not matched to a gene: 11. Germline CDR1 is SGHNT and CDR2 is YYREEE (reference sequence). This chain's CDR3 is CASSRPGQGYETQYF. Written as DNA, the CDR3 is TGTGCCAGCTCCCGGCCGGGACAGGGGTACGAGACCCAGTACTTC.

This chain connects TRBV24-1 to TRBJ2-1; 7 bases line up with TRBD2. Germline CDR1 is KGHDR and CDR2 is SFDVKD. V gave up 1 base and J gave up 8 bases; unmatched junction bases: 13. The CDR3 has 17 amino acids. CDR3 in DNA: TGTGCCACCAGTGATTTCTTTGCGGGAGTAGGAAGCGATGAGCAGTTCTTC. Its translation is CATSDFFAGVGSDEQFF.

Remarks on this clone: This CDR3 is also generated by other DNA sequences in the sample. V and J are TRBV27 and TRBJ2-6; D possibly corresponds to TRBD2 (5 bases). Germline V gene sequence: CDR1 MNHEY, CDR2 SMNVEV (reference sequence). V was clipped by 0 bases and J by 2 bases, with 8 bases between them. The CDR3 covers 16 residues. The CDR3 region has the DNA TGTGCCAGCAGTTTATCGCTGAGGGCTGGGGCCAACGTCCTGACTTTC. It yields the protein CASSLSLRAGANVLTF.

The J gene is TRBJ2-3, the V gene TRBV30, with D possibly TRBD2 on 5 matching bases. CDR3 length equals 18 residues. The germline V and J ends were trimmed by 2 bases and 4 bases, with 25 bases remaining between them. Germline CDR1 and CDR2: GTSNPN and SVGIG (reference sequence). The DNA for the CDR3 is TGTGCCTGGAGTTCCCCCCGGCGGGCGGCAGCCGCCTCAGATACGCAGTATTTT. Encoded protein: CAWSSPRRAAAASDTQYF.

This sequence joins TRBV7-2 and TRBJ2-3, with 9 nucleotides matching TRBD2. With 5 bases clipped from V and 5 bases from J, the junction kept 8 bases outside the gene matches. CDR1 and CDR2 from the germline V gene are SGHTA and FQGNSA. This CDR3 is built from 15 residues. CDR3 DNA: TGTGCCAGCAGCCCATTCCCACTAGCGGGAGATACGCAGTATTTT. Translating it yields CASSPFPLAGDTQYF.

The chain uses TRBV28 and TRBJ2-3, with D possibly TRBD2 on 5 matching bases. Trimming removed 6 bases from V and 3 bases from J, with 10 bases in between. This CDR3 is built from 13 residues. Germline V gene sequence: CDR1 MDHEN, CDR2 SYDVKM. CDR3 sequence: CASSGLETDTQYF. CDR3 coding DNA: TGTGCCAGCAGCGGACTTGAAACAGATACGCAGTATTTT.

The chain employs TRBV6-5 and TRBJ1-2; 8 bases align to TRBD1. Germline trimming cut 7 bases from V and 0 bases from J; bases unmatched to any gene: 4. Germline CDR1 reads MNHEY; CDR2 reads SVGAGI. The CDR3 is made up of 14 amino acids. The CDR3 is CASKQGAANYGYTF. The CDR3 DNA sequence: TGTGCCAGCAAGCAGGGGGCCGCTAACTATGGCTACACCTTC.

This clone is a singleton in its sample. The genes are TRBV11-2 and TRBJ2-7, with 8 bases aligning to TRBD1. Trimming cost V 3 bases and J 1 base; bases outside gene matches: 5. The CDR3 is 15 amino acids. Germline CDR1 and CDR2: SGHAT and FQNNGV. CDR3: CASSFGTGESYEQYF. The CDR3 nucleotides are TGTGCCAGCAGCTTCGGGACAGGAGAGTCCTACGAGCAGTACTTC.